The T cell receptor beta chain under discussion was sequenced for a study of T cell changes during pregnancy in multiple sclerosis. This CDR3 contains 15 residues. The J segment lost 4 bases and the V segment lost 5 bases, leaving 7 bases of the junction unmatched. Germline CDR1 reads MDHEN; CDR2 reads SYDVKM. Assay: immunoSEQ multiplex PCR; the TCRdb copy retains only in-frame clones and omits some. Of around 80,000 clones in the sample, 85% to 95% were seen once. Sequenced material: peripheral blood, taken in the second trimester of pregnancy. This sequence originates from a female donor in good health, enrolled as a control in a pregnancy study. The rearrangement links TRBV28 to TRBJ2-5, with 10 bases aligning to TRBD1. CDR3 coding DNA: TGTGCCAGCAGTCAACCGGGACAGGGGTTAGAGACCCAGTACTTC. Residues: CASSQPGQGLETQYF.